This entry lists 19 T cell receptor beta chains sequenced from one sample in a study of shared clonotypes between healthy human individuals. Using immunoSEQ multiplex PCR, the repertoire was profiled, and TCRdb retains in-frame clones only, with some absent. The sample shows about 2.4 million clones, roughly 93% of them seen only once. Sequenced sample: naive CD4+ T cells from PBMCs. Subset reported: CD45RA+ positively selected. The source is a man between 18 and 35 years old in good health. Some clones in this sample may be carry-over from other donors' samples.

The sample holds one count of this clone. The J gene is TRBJ1-1, the V gene TRBV9; 7 bases agree with TRBD1. The V and J ends lost 0 bases and 1 base, in that order; junction bases with no gene match: 9. The CDR3 consists of 17 residues. Looked up from germline, CDR1 is SGDLS and CDR2 is YYNGEE. The CDR3 DNA is TGTGCCAGCAGCGTAGGGATAGGGGGCAGGAGGAACACTGAAGCTTTCTTT. As protein: CASSVGIGGRRNTEAFF.

This chain's CDR3 is CASSLAGTRSTGELFF. The CDR3 bases are TGCGCCAGCAGCTTGGCGGGTACGAGGTCGACCGGGGAGCTGTTTTTT. The chain combines TRBV5-1 with TRBJ2-2, with D uncertain. The length of the CDR3 is 16 residues. From germline, CDR1 is SGHRS and CDR2 YFSETQ. The V end lost 0 bases, the J end lost 5 bases, and 14 bases lay between the germline ends.

This sequence joins TRBV28 and TRBJ2-1, with a weak D call TRBD2 (6 bases). Trimming left V 2 bases short and J 8 bases short, with 13 bases between. Looked up from germline, CDR1 is MDHEN and CDR2 is SYDVKM. The CDR3 covers 14 residues. CDR3: CASSLGGPIHEQFF. In DNA form, the CDR3 reads TGTGCCAGCAGTTTAGGAGGGCCGATTCATGAGCAGTTCTTC.

The V call is TRBV29-1, the J call TRBJ2-7, with 11 bases identical to TRBD2. This CDR3 contains 15 residues. CDR1 is SQVTM and CDR2 is ANQGSEA in the germline V gene. Trimming at V came to 4 bases and at J to 1 base, leaving 6 bases not matched to a gene. This CDR3 reads CSVAAGTSGSYEQYF. In nucleotides, the CDR3 is TGCAGCGTTGCGGCCGGGACTAGCGGATCCTACGAGCAGTACTTC.

The rearrangement links TRBV6-1 to TRBJ1-5, with a weak D call TRBD1 (6 bases). The germline V gene encodes CDR1 MNHNS and CDR2 SASEGT. The V end was cut by 7 bases, the J end by 4 bases, with 17 bases between. The CDR3 runs 15 residues. CDR3: CASTASTGINQPQHF. The CDR3 DNA is TGTGCCAGCACCGCGTCGACAGGCATAAATCAGCCCCAGCATTTT.

Remarks on this clone: At one end the junction does not follow the germline gene, possibly because of a read error. The V and J genes are TRBV28 and TRBJ2-7; maybe TRBD1 (6 bases). Germline V lookup: CDR1 MDHEN, CDR2 SYDVKM. CDR3 length equals 14 residues. The CDR3 DNA is TGTGCCAGCAGTTTATCTCCAGACCGGGACATCGACGACTTC. This gives the protein CASSLSPDRDIDDF.

This chain joins TRBV28 and TRBJ1-3; D is uncertain. Trimming pared 1 base from V and 0 bases from J, leaving 16 bases between. The CDR3 has 18 residues. CDR1 and CDR2 from the germline V gene are MDHEN and SYDVKM. The CDR3 loop reads CASSLSHIGQASGNTIYF. CDR3 DNA sequence: TGTGCCAGCAGTTTATCCCACATCGGTCAGGCCTCTGGAAACACCATATATTTT.

The gene calls are TRBV7-9 and TRBJ2-3; D gene unclear. V was trimmed by 0 bases and J by 0 bases, leaving 7 bases between them. There are 15 residues in the CDR3. Germline CDR1 SEHNR, CDR2 FQNEAQ (reference sequence). CDR3 coding DNA: TGTGCCAGCAGCTTAGCGAGGCCAAGCACAGATACGCAGTATTTT. Translation: CASSLARPSTDTQYF.

The V gene is TRBV28, the J gene TRBJ1-1, with 8 bases that match TRBD1. Germline CDR1 and CDR2: MDHEN and SYDVKM. V trimming: 3 bases; J trimming: 3 bases; junction bases outside the gene matches: 3. The CDR3 contains 14 residues. CDR3 in amino acids: CASSLRTGHTEAFF. Here the CDR3 DNA reads TGTGCCAGCAGTTTGAGGACAGGGCACACTGAAGCTTTCTTT.

The chain joins TRBV7-8 to TRBJ2-2, with 7 bases matching TRBD1. Unmatched junction bases numbered 7, after V lost 10 bases and J lost 2 bases. Germline-derived CDR1 and CDR2 are SGHVS and FQNEAQ. The CDR3 contains 14 residues. The CDR3 region is CATLQGINTGELFF. The CDR3, as DNA: TGTGCCACCCTACAGGGGATAAACACCGGGGAGCTGTTTTTT.

The V gene is TRBV18, the J gene TRBJ1-2; D is uncertain. Germline V lookup: CDR1 KGHSH, CDR2 LQKENI. The CDR3 has 14 amino acids. V was trimmed by 3 bases and J by 4 bases, leaving 12 bases between them. The CDR3: CASSPGPNAYGYTF. The DNA of the CDR3 is TGTGCCAGCTCACCCGGTCCGAATGCCTATGGCTACACCTTC.

This chain links TRBV12-5 with TRBJ2-3; perhaps TRBD2 as D (6 bases). Per germline, CDR1 LGHNT and CDR2 FRNRAP. The CDR3 sequence is 16 residues long. V shed 0 bases and J shed 3 bases, with 13 bases lying between them. CDR3: CASGLVGAGSTDTQYF. CDR3 DNA: TGTGCTAGTGGTTTGGTAGGCGCGGGGTCGACAGATACGCAGTATTTT.

CDR3 nucleotide sequence: TGTGCCAGCAGCCCAGCGGGCAGTAGGAACACTGAAGCTTTCTTT. This encodes CASSPAGSRNTEAFF. V usage is TRBV7-8 and J usage is TRBJ1-1, with no clear D. CDR3 length: 15 residues. Trimming left V 5 bases short and J 1 base short, with 14 bases between. Germline V CDR1 and CDR2: SGHVS, FQNEAQ.

The count of this clone is one. The chain employs TRBV6-1 and TRBJ2-2; D may correspond to TRBD1 or TRBD2 (5 bases each). Germline V gene lookup returns CDR1 MNHNS and CDR2 SASEGT. The V gene lost 6 bases and the J gene lost 1 base, with 12 bases spanning the gap. The CDR3 consists of 15 residues. The CDR3 reads CASSWDHLNTGELFF. CDR3 nucleotide sequence: TGTGCCAGCAGCTGGGACCACTTGAACACCGGGGAGCTGTTTTTT.

J is TRBJ1-2 and V is TRBV6-1; 8 nucleotides agree with TRBD1. There are 15 residues in the CDR3. Trimming took 6 bases from V and 4 from J; bases not matched to a gene: 10. From germline, CDR1 is MNHNS and CDR2 SASEGT. The CDR3 DNA is TGTGCCAGCAGCTTCTCAGGGGGCGCTTTCTATGGCTACACCTTC. Its translation is CASSFSGGAFYGYTF.

The chain recombines TRBV28 with TRBJ1-5; D perhaps matches TRBD1 (5 bases). Trimming removed 6 bases from V and 2 bases from J, with 20 bases in between. Germline V lookup: CDR1 MDHEN, CDR2 SYDVKM. The CDR3 is 17 amino acids. The CDR3 DNA is TGTGCCAGCAGACAAGGGGTCTCTGGTATCGGCAATCAGCCCCAGCATTTT. Its translation: CASRQGVSGIGNQPQHF.

This clone was counted once. The V call is TRBV6-1, the J call TRBJ1-1; 9 bases map to TRBD1. Per the germline V gene, CDR1 is MNHNS and CDR2 is SASEGT. V was pared by 5 bases and J by 3 bases, with 1 base of the junction left unmatched. This CDR3 is 13 amino acids long. CDR3 nucleotides: TGTGCCAGCAGTACAGGGGGCTACACTGAAGCTTTCTTT. Residues: CASSTGGYTEAFF.

The V and J genes are TRBV5-1 and TRBJ2-7; D remains unclear. Trimming took 0 bases from V and 3 from J, leaving 7 bases between them. The CDR3 runs 13 residues. The germline CDR1 and CDR2 sequences are SGHRS and YFSETQ. The CDR3 here is CASSLDILYEQYF. The CDR3 nucleotides read TGCGCCAGCAGCTTGGATATTCTCTACGAGCAGTACTTC.

This clone has just one count. V usage is TRBV6-5 and J usage is TRBJ1-1; D perhaps matches TRBD1 (5 bases). The CDR3 is 14 amino acids. V was clipped by 7 bases and J by 0 bases, with 12 bases between them. Germline values: CDR1 MNHEY, CDR2 SVGAGI. The CDR3: CASTIGDLNTEAFF. The CDR3 DNA reads TGTGCCAGCACCATAGGGGACTTGAACACTGAAGCTTTCTTT.